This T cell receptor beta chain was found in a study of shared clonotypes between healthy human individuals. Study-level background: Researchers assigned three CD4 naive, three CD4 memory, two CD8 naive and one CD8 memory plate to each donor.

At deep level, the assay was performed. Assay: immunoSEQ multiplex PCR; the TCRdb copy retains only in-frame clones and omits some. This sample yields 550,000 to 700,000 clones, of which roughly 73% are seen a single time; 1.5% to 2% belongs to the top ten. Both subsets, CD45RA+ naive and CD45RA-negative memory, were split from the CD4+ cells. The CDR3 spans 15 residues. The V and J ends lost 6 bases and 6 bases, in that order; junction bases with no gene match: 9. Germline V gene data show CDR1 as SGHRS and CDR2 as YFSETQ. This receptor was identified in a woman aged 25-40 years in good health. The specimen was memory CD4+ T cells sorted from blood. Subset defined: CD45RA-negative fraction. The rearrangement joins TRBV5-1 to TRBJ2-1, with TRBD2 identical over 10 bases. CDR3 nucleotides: TGCGCCAGCACGTCTAGCGGGAGCGGGCGCAATGAGCAGTTCTTC. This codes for CASTSSGSGRNEQFF.